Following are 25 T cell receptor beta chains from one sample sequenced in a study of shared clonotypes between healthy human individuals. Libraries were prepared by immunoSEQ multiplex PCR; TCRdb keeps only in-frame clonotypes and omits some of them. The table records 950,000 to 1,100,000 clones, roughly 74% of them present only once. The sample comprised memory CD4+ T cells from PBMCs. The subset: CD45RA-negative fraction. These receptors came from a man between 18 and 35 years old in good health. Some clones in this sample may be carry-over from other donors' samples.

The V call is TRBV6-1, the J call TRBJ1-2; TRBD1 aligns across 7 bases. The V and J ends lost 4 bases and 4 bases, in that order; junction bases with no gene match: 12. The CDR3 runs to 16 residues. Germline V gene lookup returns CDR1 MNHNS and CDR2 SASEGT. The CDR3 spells CASSATGRELSYGYTF. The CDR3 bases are TGTGCCAGCAGTGCGACAGGGAGAGAGCTCAGCTATGGCTACACCTTC.

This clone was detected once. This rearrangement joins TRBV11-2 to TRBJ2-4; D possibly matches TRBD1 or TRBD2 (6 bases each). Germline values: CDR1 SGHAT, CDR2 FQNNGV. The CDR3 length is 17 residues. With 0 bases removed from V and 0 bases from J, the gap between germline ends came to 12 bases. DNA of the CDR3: TGTGCCAGCAGCTTAGAGGGGGGCAGCTTAGCCAAAAACATTCAGTACTTC. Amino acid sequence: CASSLEGGSLAKNIQYF.

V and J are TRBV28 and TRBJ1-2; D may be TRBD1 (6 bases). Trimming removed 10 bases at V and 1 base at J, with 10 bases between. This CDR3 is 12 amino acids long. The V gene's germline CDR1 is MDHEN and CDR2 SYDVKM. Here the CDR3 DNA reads TGTGCCATCAAAGGGGGTAACTATGGCTACACCTTC. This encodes CAIKGGNYGYTF.

In DNA form, the CDR3 reads TGCGCCAGCAGCCCTAGAGCGGGACAGTATAACTATGGCTACACCTTC. Translation gives CASSPRAGQYNYGYTF. The rearrangement joins TRBV5-1 to TRBJ1-2, with 7 bases that match TRBD1. V dropped 4 bases and J dropped 1; count of bases not matched to a gene: 10. The CDR3 loop spans 16 amino acids. Germline V gene lookup returns CDR1 SGHRS and CDR2 YFSETQ. The complete variable domain, with remaining parts taken from reference TRBV5-1 and TRBJ1-2, reads KAGVTQTPRYLIKTRGQQVTLSCSPISGHRSVSWYQQTPGQGLQFLFEYFSETQRNKGNFPGRFSGRQFSNSRSEMNVSTLELGDSALYLCASSPRAGQYNYGYTFGSGTRLTVV.

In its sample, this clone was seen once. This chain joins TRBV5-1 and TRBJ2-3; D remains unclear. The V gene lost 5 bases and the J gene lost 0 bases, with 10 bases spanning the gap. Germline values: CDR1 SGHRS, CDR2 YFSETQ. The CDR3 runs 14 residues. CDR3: CASRQTSSTDTQYF. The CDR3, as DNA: TGCGCCAGCAGGCAGACCTCTAGCACAGATACGCAGTATTTT.

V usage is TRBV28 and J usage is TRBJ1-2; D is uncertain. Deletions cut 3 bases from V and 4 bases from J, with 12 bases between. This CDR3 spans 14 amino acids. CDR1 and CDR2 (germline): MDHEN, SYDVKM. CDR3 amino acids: CASSLTKLSYGYTF. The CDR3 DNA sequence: TGTGCCAGCAGTTTGACGAAACTCTCCTATGGCTACACCTTC.

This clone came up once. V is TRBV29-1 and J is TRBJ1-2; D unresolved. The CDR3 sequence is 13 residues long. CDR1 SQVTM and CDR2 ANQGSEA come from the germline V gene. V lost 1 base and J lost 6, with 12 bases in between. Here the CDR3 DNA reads TGCAGCGTTGAAGTGAGGCGAGGCCATGGCTACACCTTC. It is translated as CSVEVRRGHGYTF.

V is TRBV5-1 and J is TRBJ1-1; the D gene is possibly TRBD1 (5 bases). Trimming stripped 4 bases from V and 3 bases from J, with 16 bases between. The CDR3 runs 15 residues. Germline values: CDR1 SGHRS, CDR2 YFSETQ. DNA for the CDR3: TGCGCCAGCAGCCAGGGAAGGGGCTTCGACACTGAAGCTTTCTTT. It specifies CASSQGRGFDTEAFF. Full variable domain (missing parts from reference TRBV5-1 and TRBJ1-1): KAGVTQTPRYLIKTRGQQVTLSCSPISGHRSVSWYQQTPGQGLQFLFEYFSETQRNKGNFPGRFSGRQFSNSRSEMNVSTLELGDSALYLCASSQGRGFDTEAFFGQGTRLTVV.

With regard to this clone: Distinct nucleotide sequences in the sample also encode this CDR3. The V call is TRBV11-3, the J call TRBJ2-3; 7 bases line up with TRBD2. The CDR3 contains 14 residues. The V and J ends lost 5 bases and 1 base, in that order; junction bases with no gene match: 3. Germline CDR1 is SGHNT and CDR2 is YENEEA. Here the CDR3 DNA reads TGTGCCAGCAGCCGAGGACTAGGCACAGATACGCAGTATTTT. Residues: CASSRGLGTDTQYF.

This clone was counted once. CDR3 region: CASSDTGNYGYTF. The CDR3 DNA reads TGCGCCAGCAGCGATACAGGGAACTATGGCTACACCTTC. The rearrangement joins TRBV5-1 to TRBJ1-2, with D possibly matching TRBD1 (6 bases). Trimming shortened V by 4 bases and J by 2 bases, and 9 bases separated the two germline ends. Per germline, CDR1 SGHRS and CDR2 YFSETQ. The CDR3 covers 13 residues.

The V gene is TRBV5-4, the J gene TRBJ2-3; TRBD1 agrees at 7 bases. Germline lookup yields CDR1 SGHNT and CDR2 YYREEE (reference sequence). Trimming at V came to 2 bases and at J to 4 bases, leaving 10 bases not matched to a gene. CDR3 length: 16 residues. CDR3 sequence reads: CASSLRDRVLSDTQYF. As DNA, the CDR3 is TGTGCCAGCAGCTTACGGGACAGAGTTCTTTCAGATACGCAGTATTTT.

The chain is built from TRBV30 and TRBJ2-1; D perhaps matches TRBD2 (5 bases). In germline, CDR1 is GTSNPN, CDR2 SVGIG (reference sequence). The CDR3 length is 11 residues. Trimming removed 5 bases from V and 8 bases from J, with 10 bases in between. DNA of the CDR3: TGTGCCTGGGCGGAGAGGGATGAGCAGTTCTTC. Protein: CAWAERDEQFF.

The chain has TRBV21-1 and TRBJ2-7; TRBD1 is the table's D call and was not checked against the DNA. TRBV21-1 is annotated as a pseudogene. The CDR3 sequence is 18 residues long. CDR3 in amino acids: CASSKRGQGAPSSYEQYF. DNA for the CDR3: TGTGCCAGCAGCAAAAGGGGACAGGGAGCCCCAAGCTCCTACGAGCAGTACTTC.

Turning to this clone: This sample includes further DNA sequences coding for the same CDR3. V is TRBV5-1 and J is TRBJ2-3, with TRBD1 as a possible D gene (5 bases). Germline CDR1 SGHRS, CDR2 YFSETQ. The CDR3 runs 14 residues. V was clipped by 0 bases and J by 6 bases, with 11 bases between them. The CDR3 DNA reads TGCGCCAGCAGCTTGGTGGGGCCGGGCGATACGCAGTATTTT. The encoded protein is CASSLVGPGDTQYF.

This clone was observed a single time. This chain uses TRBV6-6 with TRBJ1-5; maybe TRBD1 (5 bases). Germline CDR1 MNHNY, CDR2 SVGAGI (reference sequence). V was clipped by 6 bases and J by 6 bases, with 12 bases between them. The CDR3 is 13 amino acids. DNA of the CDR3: TGTGCCAGCAGCCGACAGCTAACTCAGCCCCAGCATTTT. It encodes CASSRQLTQPQHF.

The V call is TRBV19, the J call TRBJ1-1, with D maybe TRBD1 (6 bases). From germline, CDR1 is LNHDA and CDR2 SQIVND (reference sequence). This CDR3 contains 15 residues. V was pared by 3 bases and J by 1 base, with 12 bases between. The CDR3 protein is CASSMDRRWNTEAFF. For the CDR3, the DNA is TGTGCCAGTAGTATGGACAGAAGGTGGAACACTGAAGCTTTCTTT.

This CDR3 reads CASSVGPTIEETQYF. CDR3 bases: TGTGCCAGCAGCGTAGGGCCTACGATTGAAGAGACCCAGTACTTC. The rearrangement joins TRBV9 to TRBJ2-5, with D unresolved. The germline gives CDR1 SGDLS, CDR2 YYNGEE. V lost 0 bases to trimming and J lost 3 bases, with 12 bases between them. There are 15 residues in the CDR3.

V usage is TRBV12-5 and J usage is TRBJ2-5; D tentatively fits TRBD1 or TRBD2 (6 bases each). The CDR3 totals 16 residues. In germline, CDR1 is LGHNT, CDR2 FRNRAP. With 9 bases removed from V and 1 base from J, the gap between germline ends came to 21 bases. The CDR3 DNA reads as TGTGCTAGCGCCCAAGGGGGGACCGCGCCCCAAGAGACCCAGTACTTC. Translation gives CASAQGGTAPQETQYF.

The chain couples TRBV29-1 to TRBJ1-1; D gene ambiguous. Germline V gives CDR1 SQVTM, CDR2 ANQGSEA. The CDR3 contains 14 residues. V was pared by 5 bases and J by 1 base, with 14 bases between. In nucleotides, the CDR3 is TGCAGCGTTCACCAACCGATGAAGAACACTGAAGCTTTCTTT. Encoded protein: CSVHQPMKNTEAFF.

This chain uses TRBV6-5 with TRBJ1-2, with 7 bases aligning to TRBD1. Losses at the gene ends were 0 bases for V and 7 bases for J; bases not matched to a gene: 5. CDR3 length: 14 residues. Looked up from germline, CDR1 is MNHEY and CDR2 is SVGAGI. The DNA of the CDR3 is TGTGCCAGCAGTTACTCGAAGACAGGGTTTGGCTACACCTTC. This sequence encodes CASSYSKTGFGYTF.

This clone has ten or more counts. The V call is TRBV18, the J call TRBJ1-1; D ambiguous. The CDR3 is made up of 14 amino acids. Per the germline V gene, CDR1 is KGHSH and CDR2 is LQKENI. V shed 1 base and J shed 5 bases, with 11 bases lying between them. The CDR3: CASSPQESGTEAFF. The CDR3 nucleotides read TGTGCCAGCTCACCACAGGAAAGTGGGACTGAAGCTTTCTTT.

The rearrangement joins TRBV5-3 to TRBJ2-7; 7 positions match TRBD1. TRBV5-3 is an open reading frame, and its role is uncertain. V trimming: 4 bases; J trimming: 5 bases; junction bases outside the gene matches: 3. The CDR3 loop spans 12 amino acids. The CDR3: CARSRTGDEQYF. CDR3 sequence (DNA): TGTGCCAGAAGCAGAACAGGGGACGAGCAGTACTTC.

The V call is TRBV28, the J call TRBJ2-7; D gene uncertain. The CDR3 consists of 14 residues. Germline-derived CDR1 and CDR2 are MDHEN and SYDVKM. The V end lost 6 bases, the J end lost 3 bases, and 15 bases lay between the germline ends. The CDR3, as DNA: TGTGCCAGCAGCCTGCGGACGGTTGTCTACGAGCAGTACTTC. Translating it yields CASSLRTVVYEQYF.

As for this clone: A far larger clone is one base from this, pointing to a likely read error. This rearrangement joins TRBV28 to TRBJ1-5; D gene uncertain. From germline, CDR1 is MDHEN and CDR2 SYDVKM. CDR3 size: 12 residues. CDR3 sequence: CAGSPVNQPQHF. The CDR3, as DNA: TGTGCCGGCAGCCCGGTCAATCAGCCCCAGCATTTT. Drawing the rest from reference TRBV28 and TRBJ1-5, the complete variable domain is DVKVTQSSRYLVKRTGEKVFLECVQDMDHENMFWYRQDPGLGLRLIYFSYDVKMKEKGDIPEGYSVSREKKERFSLILESASTNQTSMYLCAGSPVNQPQHFGDGTRLSIL.

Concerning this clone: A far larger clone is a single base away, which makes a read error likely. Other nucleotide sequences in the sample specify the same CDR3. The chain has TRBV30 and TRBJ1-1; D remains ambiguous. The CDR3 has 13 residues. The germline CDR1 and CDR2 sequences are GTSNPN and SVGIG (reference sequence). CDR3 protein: CAWSVDTNTEAFF. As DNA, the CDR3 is TGTGCCTGGAGTGTAGACACGAACACTGAAGCCTTCTTT. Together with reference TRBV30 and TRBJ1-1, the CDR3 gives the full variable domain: SQTIHQWPATLVQPVGSPLSLECTVEGTSNPNLYWYRQAAGRGLQLLFYSVGIGQISSEVPQNLSASRPQDRQFILSSKKLLLSDSGFYLCAWSVDTNTEAFFGQGTRLTVV.